One TCR beta chain is described in this entry. CDR1 is WSHSY, CDR2 SAAADI, per germline. The CDR3 sequence is 15 residues long. The germline V and J ends were trimmed by 4 bases and 9 bases, with 18 bases remaining between them. Assay: immunoSEQ multiplex PCR; the TCRdb copy retains only in-frame clones and omits some. The sample holds over 200,000 clones, roughly 88% seen once. The record originates from a study of blood T cell repertoires in COVID-19. Participants came from under 30 US areas, aged about 18 to 100 years. Recovered status in Cohort 3 required two negative PCRs, clearance, or symptom resolution.

The rearrangement links TRBV10-2 to TRBJ2-2; D may be TRBD2 (5 bases). The source material was PBMCs or T cells enriched from blood (not recorded which). This TCR came from a woman aged 50 to 60 who had recovered from COVID-19. The CDR3 here is CASSGSVGRGWELFF. CDR3 nucleotide sequence: TGCGCCAGCAGTGGCTCCGTTGGACGGGGATGGGAGCTGTTTTTT.